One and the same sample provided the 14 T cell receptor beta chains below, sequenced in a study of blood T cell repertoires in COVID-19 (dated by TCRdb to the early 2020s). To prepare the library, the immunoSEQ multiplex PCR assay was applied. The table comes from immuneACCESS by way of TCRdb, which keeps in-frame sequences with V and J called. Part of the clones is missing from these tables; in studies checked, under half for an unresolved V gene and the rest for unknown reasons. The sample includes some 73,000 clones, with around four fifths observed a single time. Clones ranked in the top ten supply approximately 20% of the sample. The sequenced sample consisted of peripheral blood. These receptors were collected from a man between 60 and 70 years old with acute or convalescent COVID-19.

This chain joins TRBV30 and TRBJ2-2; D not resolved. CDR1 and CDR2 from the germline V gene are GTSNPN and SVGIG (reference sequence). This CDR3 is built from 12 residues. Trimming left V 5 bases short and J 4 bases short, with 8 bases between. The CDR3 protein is CAWEPRTGELFF. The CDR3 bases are TGTGCCTGGGAACCGCGCACCGGGGAGCTGTTTTTT.

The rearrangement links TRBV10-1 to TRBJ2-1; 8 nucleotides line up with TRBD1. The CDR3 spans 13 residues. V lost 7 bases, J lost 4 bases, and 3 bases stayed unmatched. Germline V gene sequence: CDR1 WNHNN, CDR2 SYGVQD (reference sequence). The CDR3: CASTRTGYNEQFF. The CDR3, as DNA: TGCGCCAGCACCCGGACAGGGTACAATGAGCAGTTCTTC.

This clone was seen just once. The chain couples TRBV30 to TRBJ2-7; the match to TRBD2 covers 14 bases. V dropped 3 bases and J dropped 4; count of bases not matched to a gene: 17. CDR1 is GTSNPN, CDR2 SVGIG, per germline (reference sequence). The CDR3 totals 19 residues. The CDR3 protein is CAWSAYQTSGGAFKYEQYV. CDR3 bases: TGTGCCTGGAGCGCATATCAGACTAGCGGGGGGGCCTTCAAGTACGAGCAGTACGTC.

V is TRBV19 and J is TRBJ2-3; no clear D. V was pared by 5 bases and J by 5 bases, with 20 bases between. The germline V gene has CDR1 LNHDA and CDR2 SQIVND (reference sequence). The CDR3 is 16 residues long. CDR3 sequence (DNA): TGTGCCAGTAGTCCGCTCGCGCCAAGAGTTGGAGATACGCAGTATTTT. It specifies CASSPLAPRVGDTQYF. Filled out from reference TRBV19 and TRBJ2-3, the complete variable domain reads DGGITQSPKYLFRKEGQNVTLSCEQNLNHDAMYWYRQDPGQGLRLIYYSQIVNDFQKGDIAEGYSVSREKKESFPLTVTSAQKNPTAFYLCASSPLAPRVGDTQYFGPGTRLTVL.

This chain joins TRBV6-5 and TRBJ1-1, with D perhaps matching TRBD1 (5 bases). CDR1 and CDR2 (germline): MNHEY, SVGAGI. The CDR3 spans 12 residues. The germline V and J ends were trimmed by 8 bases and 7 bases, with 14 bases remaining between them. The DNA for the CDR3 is TGTGCCAGCGGGAGGGGTGTGGGTGAAGCTTTCTTT. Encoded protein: CASGRGVGEAFF.

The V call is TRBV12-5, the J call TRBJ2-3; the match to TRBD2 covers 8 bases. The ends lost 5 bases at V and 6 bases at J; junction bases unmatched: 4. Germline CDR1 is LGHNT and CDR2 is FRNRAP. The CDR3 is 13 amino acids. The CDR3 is CASGPAGVDTQYF. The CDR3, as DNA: TGTGCTAGTGGTCCAGCGGGAGTGGATACGCAGTATTTT.

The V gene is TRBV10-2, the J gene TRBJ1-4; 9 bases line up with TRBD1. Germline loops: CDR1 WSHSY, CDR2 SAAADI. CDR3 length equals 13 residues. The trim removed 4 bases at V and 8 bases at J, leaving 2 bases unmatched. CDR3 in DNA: TGCGCCAGCAGTGCGACAGGGGGGGAAAAACTGTTTTTT. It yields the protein CASSATGGEKLFF.

The CDR3 sequence: CASSEFLRGRYQETQYF. The CDR3 nucleotides are TGTGCCAGCAGTGAATTTCTCAGGGGCAGGTACCAAGAGACCCAGTACTTC. The chain links TRBV25-1 to TRBJ2-5, with a possible D match to TRBD1 (6 bases). The length of the CDR3 is 17 residues. The V gene's germline CDR1 is MGHDK and CDR2 SYGVNS. The ends were cut back, 1 base at V and 0 bases at J, with 15 bases in the middle. The whole variable domain, remainder taken from reference TRBV25-1 and TRBJ2-5, is EADIYQTPRYLVIGTGKKITLECSQTMGHDKMYWYQQDPGMELHLIHYSYGVNSTEKGDLSSESTVSRIRTEHFPLTLESARPSHTSQYLCASSEFLRGRYQETQYFGPGTRLLVL.

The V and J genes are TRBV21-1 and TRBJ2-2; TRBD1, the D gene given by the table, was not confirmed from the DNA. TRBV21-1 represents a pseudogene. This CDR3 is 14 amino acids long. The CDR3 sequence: CASSNGDITGELFF. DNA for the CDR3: TGTGCCAGCAGCAATGGGGACATCACCGGGGAGCTGTTTTTT.

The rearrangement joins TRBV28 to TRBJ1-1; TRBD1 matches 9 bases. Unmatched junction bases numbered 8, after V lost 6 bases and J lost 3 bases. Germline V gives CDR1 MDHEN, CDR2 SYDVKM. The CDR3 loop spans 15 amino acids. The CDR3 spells CASRGQGLGDTEAFF. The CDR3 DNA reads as TGTGCCAGCAGAGGACAGGGGCTAGGGGACACTGAAGCTTTCTTT.

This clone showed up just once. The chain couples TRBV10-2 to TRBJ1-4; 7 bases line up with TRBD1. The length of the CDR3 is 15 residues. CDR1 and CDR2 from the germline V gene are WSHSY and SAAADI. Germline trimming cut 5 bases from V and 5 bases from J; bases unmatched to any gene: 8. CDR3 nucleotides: TGCGCCAGCAGTCCAGACAGGGTGAGGAATGAAAAACTGTTTTTT. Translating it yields CASSPDRVRNEKLFF.

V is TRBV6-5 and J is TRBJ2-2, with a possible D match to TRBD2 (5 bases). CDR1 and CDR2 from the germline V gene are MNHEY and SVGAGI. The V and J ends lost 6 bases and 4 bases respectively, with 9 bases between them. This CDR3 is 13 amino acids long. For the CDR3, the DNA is TGTGCCAGCAGGCGGGCATTCACCGGGGAGCTGTTTTTT. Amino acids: CASRRAFTGELFF.

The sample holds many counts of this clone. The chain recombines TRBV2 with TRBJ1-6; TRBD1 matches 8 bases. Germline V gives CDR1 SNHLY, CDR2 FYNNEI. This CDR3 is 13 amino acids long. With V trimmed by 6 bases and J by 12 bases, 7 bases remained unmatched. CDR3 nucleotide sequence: TGTGCCAGCAGATTCGTAGACAGGGGACCCCTCCACTTT. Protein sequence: CASRFVDRGPLHF.

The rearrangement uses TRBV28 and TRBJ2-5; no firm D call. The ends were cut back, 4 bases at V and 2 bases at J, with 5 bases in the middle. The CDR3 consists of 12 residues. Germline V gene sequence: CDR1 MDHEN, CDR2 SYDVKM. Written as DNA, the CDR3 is TGTGCCAGCAGTTATCATCAAGAGACCCAGTACTTC. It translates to CASSYHQETQYF.